These 4 T cell receptor beta chains were sequenced from one sample in a study of beta chain features in type 1 diabetes. Expressed TCRB transcripts were sequenced, since all the RNA that had been isolated was reverse transcribed. The table came from immunoSEQ multiplex PCR; TCRdb's copy has only in-frame clones and leaves some out. The sample lists just over 600,000 clones; around 16% were seen once. Input material: naive CD4+ T cells from blood. These receptors were obtained from a man between 18 and 29 years old in good health.

The V call is TRBV18, the J call TRBJ2-7, with a possible D match to TRBD1 (6 bases). The CDR3 is 14 amino acids. The germline V and J ends were trimmed by 5 bases and 1 base, with 12 bases remaining between them. Germline V gene sequence: CDR1 KGHSH, CDR2 LQKENI. The DNA for the CDR3 is TGTGCCAGCTCATCCCGGACAGAGTCCTACGAGCAGTACTTC. The encoded protein is CASSSRTESYEQYF.

Only a few counts were recorded for this clone. The chain combines TRBV5-1 with TRBJ1-2; TRBD1 matches 8 bases. The CDR3 has 13 residues. Germline CDR1 reads SGHRS; CDR2 reads YFSETQ. The V and J ends lost 5 bases and 8 bases, in that order; junction bases with no gene match: 8. CDR3 sequence reads: CASRTGTGAGYTF. In nucleotides, the CDR3 is TGCGCCAGCAGGACCGGGACAGGAGCAGGCTACACCTTC.

CDR3 DNA sequence: TGTGCCAGCAGCCCCAAACCAGGACAGGGAACTGAAGCTTTCTTT. It codes for CASSPKPGQGTEAFF. The chain employs TRBV7-9 and TRBJ1-1, with TRBD1 matching over 8 bases. Germline CDR1 and CDR2: SEHNR and FQNEAQ (reference sequence). The trim removed 5 bases at V and 5 bases at J, leaving 10 bases unmatched. There are 15 residues in the CDR3.

The chain joins TRBV14 to TRBJ1-1, with 7 bases identical to TRBD1. Germline V CDR1 and CDR2: SGHDN, FVKESK. CDR3 length: 13 amino acids. With 6 bases clipped from V and 5 bases from J, the junction kept 6 bases outside the gene matches. The CDR3 is CASSEDRLTEAFF. CDR3 bases: TGTGCCAGCAGTGAGGACAGGCTAACTGAAGCTTTCTTT.